The clone carrying this TCR beta chain appeared many times. Antigen specificity is unknown. One junction end does not reproduce the germline sequence, and a read error may be involved. The germline CDR1 and CDR2 sequences are SSHAT and FNYEAQ (reference sequence). This CDR3 is built from 17 residues. TCRbeta library construction was performed incorporating unique molecular identifiers. A single record per CDR3 protein comes from TCRdb applying MiXCR to the PCR reads. The sample holds 120,000 or so distinct CDR3 sequences, 23% seen once. The sample is drawn from a study of T-cell reconstitution after alpha-beta-depleted transplantation in children. Points from the study as a whole: Several hundred expanded graft clones reportedly supplied alpha-beta T cells about two months after transplant. The authors attributed T-cell counts and diversity one year after transplant mostly to newly produced T cells.

The specimen was PBMCs, mostly from graft donor cells, collected 180 days after TCRalphabeta/CD19-depleted stem cell transplant. The chain recombines TRBV7-7 with TRBJ2-2; D could derive from TRBD1 or TRBD2 (5 bases each). The sequence came from a male patient between 2 and 10 years old who had a stem cell transplant for chronic granulomatous disease, so the T cells may come from the graft donor. In DNA form, the CDR3 reads TGTGCTAGCAGTCACATAGGGACGGCCACCGCCACCGGGGAGCTGTTTTTT. The encoded protein is CASSHIGTATATGELFF. Variable domain in full (rest from reference TRBV7-7 and TRBJ2-2): GAGVSQSPRYKVTKRGQDVTLRCDPISSHATLYWYQQALGQGPEFLTYFNYEAQPDKSGLPSDRFSAERPEGSISTLTIQRTEQRDSAMYRCASSHIGTATATGELFFGEGSRLTVL.